Given below is one T cell receptor beta chain in context. The sample originates from a study of technical replicates of blood from several donors. V was pared by 0 bases and J by 1 base, with 10 bases between. Per germline, CDR1 SGHRS and CDR2 YFSETQ. The CDR3 loop spans 15 amino acids. TCRdb's table, derived via immunoSEQ multiplex PCR, lists solely in-frame clones and lacks some. The sample consists of about 83,000 clones, around 94% of them appearing once. Sequencing was carried out using T cells isolated from PBMCs. The chain is built from TRBV5-1 and TRBJ1-1; perhaps TRBD1 as D (5 bases). The receptor was derived from a human donor in good health. The CDR3 DNA reads as TGCGCCAGCAGCTTGGCCACGGGGGGGAACACTGAAGCTTTCTTT. It yields the protein CASSLATGGNTEAFF.